The source of this T cell receptor (beta chain) is a study of Ad26.COV2.S vaccination and SARS-CoV-2 variants. Study-level background: Enrolled in COV1001, the donor was in the Ad26.COV2.S trial arm, which received the vaccine.

Clones were sequenced by immunoSEQ multiplex PCR, and TCRdb holds only the in-frame ones, with some missing. The sample contains 300,000 to 450,000 clones, 70% to 90% of which appear only once. The CDR3 is 14 residues long. The junction had 10 bases not matched to a gene; V was cut back by 5 bases and J by 7 bases. Germline V CDR1 and CDR2: SEHNR, FQNEAQ (reference sequence). The treatment denotes: around 19 received Ad26.COV2.S at low or high dose, single or two shots; roughly five received placebo; per-sample allocation not given. Following the first vaccine or placebo injection, samples were taken on day 63. Donation was by an adult aged 18-55 years who was in Boston.

The sample was peripheral blood, taken in a trial of Ad26.COV2.S vaccine versus placebo. The J gene is TRBJ1-2, the V gene TRBV7-9; 7 bases match TRBD1. This clonotype originated in a person aged 18 to 59 who received the Ad26.COV2.S COVID-19 vaccine or a placebo. The CDR3 spells CASSLDRASRGYTF. The DNA of the CDR3 is TGTGCCAGCAGCCTCGACAGGGCCTCACGTGGCTACACCTTC.